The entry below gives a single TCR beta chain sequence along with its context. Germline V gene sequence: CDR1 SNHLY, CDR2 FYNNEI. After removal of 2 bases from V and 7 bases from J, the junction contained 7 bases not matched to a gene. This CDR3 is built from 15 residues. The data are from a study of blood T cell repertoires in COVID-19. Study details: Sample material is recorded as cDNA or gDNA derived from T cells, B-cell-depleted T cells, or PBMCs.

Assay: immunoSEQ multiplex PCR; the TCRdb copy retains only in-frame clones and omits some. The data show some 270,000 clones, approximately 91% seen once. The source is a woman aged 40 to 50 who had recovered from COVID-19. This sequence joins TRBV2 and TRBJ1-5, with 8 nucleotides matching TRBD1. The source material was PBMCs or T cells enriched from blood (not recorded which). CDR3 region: CASSEFQGARQPQHF. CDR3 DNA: TGTGCCAGCAGTGAATTCCAGGGGGCAAGACAGCCCCAGCATTTT.